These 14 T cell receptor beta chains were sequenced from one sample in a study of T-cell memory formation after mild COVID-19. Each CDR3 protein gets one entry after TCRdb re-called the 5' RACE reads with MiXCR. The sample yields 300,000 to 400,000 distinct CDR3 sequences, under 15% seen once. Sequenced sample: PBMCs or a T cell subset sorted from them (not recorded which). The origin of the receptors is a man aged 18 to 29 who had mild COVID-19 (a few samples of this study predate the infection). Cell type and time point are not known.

The CDR3 DNA reads TGTGCCAGCTCACCACCCAACCAGGGGAACACCGGGGAGCTGTTTTTT. Encoded protein: CASSPPNQGNTGELFF. The chain joins TRBV18 to TRBJ2-2, with TRBD1 as a possible D gene (5 bases). Per germline, CDR1 KGHSH and CDR2 LQKENI. CDR3 length: 16 amino acids. Trimming took off 0 bases at V and 1 base at J, with 9 bases between the two ends.

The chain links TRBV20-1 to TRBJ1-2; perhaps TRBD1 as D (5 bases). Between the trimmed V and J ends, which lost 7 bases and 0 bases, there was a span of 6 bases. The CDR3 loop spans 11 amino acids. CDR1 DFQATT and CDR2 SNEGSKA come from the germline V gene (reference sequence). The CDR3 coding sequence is TGCAGTGGGGACCCTAACTATGGCTACACCTTC. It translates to CSGDPNYGYTF.

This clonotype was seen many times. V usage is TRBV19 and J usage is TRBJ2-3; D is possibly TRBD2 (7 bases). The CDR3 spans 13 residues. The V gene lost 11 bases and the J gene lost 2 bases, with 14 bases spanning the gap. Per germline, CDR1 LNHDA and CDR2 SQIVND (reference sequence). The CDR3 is CAPTGGNTDTQYF. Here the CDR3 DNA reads TGTGCCCCTACGGGGGGCAACACAGATACGCAGTATTTT.

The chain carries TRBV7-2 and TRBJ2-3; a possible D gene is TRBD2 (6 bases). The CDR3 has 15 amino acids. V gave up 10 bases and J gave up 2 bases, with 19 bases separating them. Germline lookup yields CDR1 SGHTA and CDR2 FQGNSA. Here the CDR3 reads CATNSMGGATDTQYF. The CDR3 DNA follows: TGTGCCACCAACTCGATGGGAGGTGCCACAGATACGCAGTATTTT.

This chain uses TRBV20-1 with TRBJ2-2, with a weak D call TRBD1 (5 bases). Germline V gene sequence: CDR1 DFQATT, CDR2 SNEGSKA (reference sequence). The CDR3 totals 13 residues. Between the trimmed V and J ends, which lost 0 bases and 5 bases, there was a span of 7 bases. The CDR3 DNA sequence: TGCAGTGCTAGAGATTCAGGGACCGGGGAGCTGTTTTTT. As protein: CSARDSGTGELFF.

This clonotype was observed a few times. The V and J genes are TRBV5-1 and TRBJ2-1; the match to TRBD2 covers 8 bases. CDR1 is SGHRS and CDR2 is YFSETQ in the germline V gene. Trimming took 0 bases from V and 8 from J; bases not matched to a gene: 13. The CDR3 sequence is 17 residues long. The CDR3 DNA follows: TGCGCCAGCAGCTTGGTACTGGCGGGGGGCCAGTGGGATGAGCAGTTCTTC. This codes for CASSLVLAGGQWDEQFF.

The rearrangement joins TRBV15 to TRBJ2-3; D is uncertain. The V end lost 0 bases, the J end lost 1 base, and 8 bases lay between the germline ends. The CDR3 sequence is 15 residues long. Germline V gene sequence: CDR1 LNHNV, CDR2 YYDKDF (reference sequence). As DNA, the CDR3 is TGTGCCACCAGCAGAGATCCCGCCGGCACAGATACGCAGTATTTT. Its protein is CATSRDPAGTDTQYF.

CDR3 loop: CASSSPGGNEKLFF. The CDR3 bases are TGTGCCAGCAGTTCCCCAGGGGGGAATGAAAAACTGTTTTTT. The chain combines TRBV27 with TRBJ1-4; 7 nucleotides match TRBD1. CDR3 length equals 14 residues. After removal of 4 bases from V and 5 bases from J, the junction contained 4 bases not matched to a gene. Germline CDR1 is MNHEY and CDR2 is SMNVEV (reference sequence).

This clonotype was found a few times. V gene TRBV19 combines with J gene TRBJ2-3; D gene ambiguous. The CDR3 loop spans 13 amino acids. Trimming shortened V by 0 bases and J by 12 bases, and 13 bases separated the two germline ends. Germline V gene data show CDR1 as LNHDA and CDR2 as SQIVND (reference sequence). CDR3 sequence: CASSIDRRLTQYF. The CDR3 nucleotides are TGTGCCAGTAGTATAGATCGCCGTCTTACCCAGTATTTT.

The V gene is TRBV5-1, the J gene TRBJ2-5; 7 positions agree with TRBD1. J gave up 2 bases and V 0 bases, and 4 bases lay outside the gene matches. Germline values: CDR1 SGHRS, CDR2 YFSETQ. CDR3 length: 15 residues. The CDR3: CASSLAHRGQETQYF. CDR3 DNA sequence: TGCGCCAGCAGCTTGGCACACAGGGGACAAGAGACCCAGTACTTC.

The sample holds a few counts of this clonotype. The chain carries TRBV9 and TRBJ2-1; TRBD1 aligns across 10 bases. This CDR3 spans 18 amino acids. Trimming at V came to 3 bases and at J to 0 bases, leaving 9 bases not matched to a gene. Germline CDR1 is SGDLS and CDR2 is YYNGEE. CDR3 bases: TGTGCCAGCAGCGGGGGACAGGGGCCCTCTAGCTCCTACAATGAGCAGTTCTTC. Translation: CASSGGQGPSSSYNEQFF.

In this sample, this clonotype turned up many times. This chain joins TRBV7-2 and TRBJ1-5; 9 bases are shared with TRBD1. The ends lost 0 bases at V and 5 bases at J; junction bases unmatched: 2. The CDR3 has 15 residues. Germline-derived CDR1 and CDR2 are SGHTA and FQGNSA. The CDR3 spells CASSLAGQGHQPQHF. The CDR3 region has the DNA TGTGCCAGCAGCTTAGCTGGACAGGGGCATCAGCCCCAGCATTTT.

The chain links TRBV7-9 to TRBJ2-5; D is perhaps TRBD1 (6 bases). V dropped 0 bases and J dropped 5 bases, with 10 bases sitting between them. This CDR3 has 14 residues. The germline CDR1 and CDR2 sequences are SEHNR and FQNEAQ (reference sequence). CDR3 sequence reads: CASSLAGDMETQYF. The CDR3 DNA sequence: TGTGCCAGCAGCTTAGCGGGGGACATGGAGACCCAGTACTTC.

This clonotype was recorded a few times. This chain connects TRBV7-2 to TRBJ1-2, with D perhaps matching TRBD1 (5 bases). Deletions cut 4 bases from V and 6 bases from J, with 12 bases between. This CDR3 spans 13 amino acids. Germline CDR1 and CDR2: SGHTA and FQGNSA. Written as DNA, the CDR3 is TGTGCCAGCAGCTCAACTCGGGGGGATGGCTACACCTTC. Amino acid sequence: CASSSTRGDGYTF.